A selection of T cell receptor beta chains follows, all from one sample in a study of control samples from healthy donors and cancer patients. Clones were sequenced by immunoSEQ multiplex PCR, and TCRdb holds only the in-frame ones, with some missing. Of tens of thousands of clones listed, roughly 91% were seen once; the top ten hold approximately 18%. Input material: blood. These receptors came from a man in his forties or fifties in good health. CDR3s include the opening cysteine and the closing phenylalanine or tryptophan. The D gene is left open where the match is weak. Some rows mark clone size as missing; the rest say once, few, many or name a class of expanded clone.

V gene: TRBV7-2; J gene: TRBJ1-6; clone size: .; D gene: TRBD1; CDR3 DNA: TGTGCCAGCAGCTTAGTGGAGGGGGCATCACCCCTCCACTTT; CDR3 protein: CASSLVEGASPLHF
V gene: TRBV11-2; J gene: TRBJ2-3; clone size: .; D gene: .; CDR3 DNA: TGTGCCAGCAGCTTTGCGGACACAGATACGCAGTATTTT; CDR3 protein: CASSFADTDTQYF
V gene: TRBV19; J gene: TRBJ1-5; clone size: .; D gene: TRBD1; CDR3 DNA: TGTGCCAGTAGTCAGACAGGGTCACGGCCCCAGCATTTT; CDR3 protein: CASSQTGSRPQHF
V gene: TRBV9; J gene: TRBJ2-1; clone size: .; D gene: TRBD2; CDR3 DNA: TGTGCCAGCAGCCCTACAGCGGGGGGATTCAGAAATGAGCAGTTCTTC; CDR3 protein: CASSPTAGGFRNEQFF
V gene: TRBV19; J gene: TRBJ1-5; clone size: .; D gene: .; CDR3 DNA: TGTGCCAGTAGTATCATGACAAGGGGGGTAGGCCAGCCCCAGCATTTT; CDR3 protein: CASSIMTRGVGQPQHF
V gene: TRBV30; J gene: TRBJ1-3; clone size: .; D gene: TRBD1; CDR3 DNA: TGTGCCTGGAGTACCGGGACAGATGGAAACACCATATATTTT; CDR3 protein: CAWSTGTDGNTIYF
V gene: TRBV27; J gene: TRBJ1-2; clone size: .; D gene: .; CDR3 DNA: TGTGCCAGCAGTACCGACCGGGCGGGAAGGCTTGGCTACACCTTC; CDR3 protein: CASSTDRAGRLGYTF
V gene: TRBV14; J gene: TRBJ2-1; clone size: .; D gene: .; CDR3 DNA: TGTGCCAGCAGCCAGTATGATGAGCAGTTCTTC; CDR3 protein: CASSQYDEQFF
V gene: TRBV15; J gene: TRBJ2-2; clone size: .; D gene: TRBD1; CDR3 DNA: TGTGCCACCAGCAGAGAACGGGGACAGGGGAGAAACACCGGGGAGCTGTTTTTT; CDR3 protein: CATSRERGQGRNTGELFF
V gene: TRBV5-1; J gene: TRBJ2-3; clone size: .; D gene: .; CDR3 DNA: TGCGCCAGCAGCTTGGAAGGCACAGATACGCAGTATTTT; CDR3 protein: CASSLEGTDTQYF
V gene: TRBV30; J gene: TRBJ1-2; clone size: .; D gene: .; CDR3 DNA: TGTGCCTGCCCGGGACACTCGGGAATGGGGTACACCTTC; CDR3 protein: CACPGHSGMGYTF
V gene: TRBV25-1; J gene: TRBJ2-3; clone size: .; D gene: .; CDR3 DNA: TGTGCCAGCAGTGAAAGGCAACAGAGCACAGATACGCAGTATTTT; CDR3 protein: CASSERQQSTDTQYF
V gene: TRBV7-2; J gene: TRBJ1-5; clone size: .; D gene: .; CDR3 DNA: TGTGCCAGCAGCTTAGGGTCGGGAGGGAATCAGCCCCAGCATTTT; CDR3 protein: CASSLGSGGNQPQHF
V gene: TRBV6-2/TRBV6-3; J gene: TRBJ2-1; clone size: once; D gene: TRBD2; CDR3 DNA: TGTGCCAGCAGCGGAGCGGGGGGCCCCCACAATGAGCAGTTCTTC; CDR3 protein: CASSGAGGPHNEQFF
V gene: TRBV6-5; J gene: TRBJ1-1; clone size: .; D gene: .; CDR3 DNA: TGTGCCAGCGAGGGGAACACTGAAGCTTTCTTT; CDR3 protein: CASEGNTEAFF
V gene: TRBV30; J gene: TRBJ1-6; clone size: once; D gene: .; CDR3 DNA: TGTGCCTGCAGTAGCTCCTATAATTCACCCCTCCACTTT; CDR3 protein: CACSSSYNSPLHF
V gene: TRBV4-1; J gene: TRBJ2-4; clone size: .; D gene: .; CDR3 DNA: TGCGCCAGCAGCCATTCTGGACCGGAAAACATTCAGTACTTC; CDR3 protein: CASSHSGPENIQYF
V gene: TRBV5-1; J gene: TRBJ1-5; clone size: .; D gene: .; CDR3 DNA: TGCGCCAGCAGCAAAAGTCCAGAGGCCAATCAGCCCCAGCATTTT; CDR3 protein: CASSKSPEANQPQHF
V gene: TRBV6-5; J gene: TRBJ1-5; clone size: .; D gene: .; CDR3 DNA: TGTGCCGTAAACGGTGGTTCGGCCACCAATCAGCCCCAGCATTTT; CDR3 protein: CAVNGGSATNQPQHF
V gene: TRBV7-9; J gene: TRBJ2-5; clone size: .; D gene: .; CDR3 DNA: TGTGCCAGCAGCTTGATCGGGGGCCTGGAGACCCAGTACTTC; CDR3 protein: CASSLIGGLETQYF
V gene: TRBV7-8; J gene: TRBJ2-1; clone size: .; D gene: TRBD2; CDR3 DNA: TGTGCCAGCAGCTTAGATCGGGGGGATGAGCAGTTCTTC; CDR3 protein: CASSLDRGDEQFF
V gene: TRBV21-1; J gene: TRBJ2-1; clone size: .; D gene: .; CDR3 DNA: TGTGCCAGCAGCATACGACTAGCAGACAATGAGCAGTTCTTC; CDR3 protein: CASSIRLADNEQFF
V gene: TRBV19; J gene: TRBJ2-2; clone size: .; D gene: TRBD1; CDR3 DNA: TGTGCCAGTAGTAGGATCCCGGGACAGGGGACCGGGGAGCTGTTTTTT; CDR3 protein: CASSRIPGQGTGELFF
V gene: TRBV2; J gene: TRBJ2-7; clone size: .; D gene: .; CDR3 DNA: TGTGCCAGCACAGGGGCAACCTACGAGCAGTACTTC; CDR3 protein: CASTGATYEQYF
V gene: TRBV2; J gene: TRBJ2-2; clone size: .; D gene: .; CDR3 DNA: TGTGCCAGCAGAGCCGGGACTTCCAACACCGGGGAGCTGTTTTTT; CDR3 protein: CASRAGTSNTGELFF
V gene: TRBV25-1; J gene: TRBJ1-6; clone size: .; D gene: .; CDR3 DNA: TGTGCCAGCAGTGAAATGAGGAATTCACCCCTCCACTTT; CDR3 protein: CASSEMRNSPLHF
V gene: TRBV12-3/TRBV12-4; J gene: TRBJ1-5; clone size: .; D gene: .; CDR3 DNA: TGTGCCAGCAGTACCATAAATCAGCCCCAGCATTTT; CDR3 protein: CASSTINQPQHF
V gene: TRBV4-3; J gene: TRBJ1-5; clone size: .; D gene: .; CDR3 DNA: TGCGCCAGCAGCCAAGAGATAAGGGGTCCGCCCCAGCATTTT; CDR3 protein: CASSQEIRGPPQHF
V gene: TRBV24-1; J gene: TRBJ1-4; clone size: once; D gene: .; CDR3 DNA: TGTGCCACCAGCGCCGGGACTAATGAAAAACTGTTTTTT; CDR3 protein: CATSAGTNEKLFF
V gene: TRBV6-1; J gene: TRBJ1-2; clone size: .; D gene: .; CDR3 DNA: TGTGCCAGCAGTGATGGGGGGCATGGCTACACCTTC; CDR3 protein: CASSDGGHGYTF
V gene: TRBV25-1; J gene: TRBJ1-2; clone size: .; D gene: TRBD1; CDR3 DNA: TGTGCCAGCAGTAGACAGGGGGCTTACGGCTACACCTTC; CDR3 protein: CASSRQGAYGYTF
V gene: TRBV29-1; J gene: TRBJ2-1; clone size: .; D gene: .; CDR3 DNA: TGCAGCGTTGCCAGAAGTGGTGAGCAGTTCTTC; CDR3 protein: CSVARSGEQFF
V gene: TRBV6-4; J gene: TRBJ2-3; clone size: .; D gene: .; CDR3 DNA: TGTGCCAGCAGTGACGGGGGGGCCACAGATACGCAGTATTTT; CDR3 protein: CASSDGGATDTQYF
V gene: TRBV7-2; J gene: TRBJ1-6; clone size: .; D gene: .; CDR3 DNA: TGTGCCAGCAGCTTAGAGCCCGACTCACCCCTCCACTTT; CDR3 protein: CASSLEPDSPLHF
V gene: TRBV30; J gene: TRBJ1-2; clone size: .; D gene: TRBD1; CDR3 DNA: TGTGCCTGCCCCTGGACAGGGTACCCCAACAACTATGGCTACACCTTC; CDR3 protein: CACPWTGYPNNYGYTF
V gene: TRBV7-9; J gene: TRBJ1-1; clone size: .; D gene: .; CDR3 DNA: TGTGCCAGCAGTCTTGGGGTTTCGGACCTTACGGCTGAAGCTTTCTTT; CDR3 protein: CASSLGVSDLTAEAFF
V gene: TRBV12-3/TRBV12-4; J gene: TRBJ2-5; clone size: .; D gene: .; CDR3 DNA: TGTGCCAGCAGTTATGGAGTCCAAGAGACCCAGTACTTC; CDR3 protein: CASSYGVQETQYF
V gene: TRBV30; J gene: TRBJ2-7; clone size: .; D gene: TRBD1; CDR3 DNA: TGTGCCTGCACACACAGGGGTGTATCGGGAGAGCAGTACTTC; CDR3 protein: CACTHRGVSGEQYF
V gene: TRBV19; J gene: TRBJ1-1; clone size: once; D gene: .; CDR3 DNA: TGTGCCAGTAGTATAGGTGCTGGGATCACTGAAGCTTTCTTT; CDR3 protein: CASSIGAGITEAFF
V gene: TRBV11-1; J gene: TRBJ2-7; clone size: few; D gene: .; CDR3 DNA: TGTGCCAGCAGCCGTACAGAATCCTACGAGCAGTACTTC; CDR3 protein: CASSRTESYEQYF
V gene: TRBV18; J gene: TRBJ1-4; clone size: .; D gene: .; CDR3 DNA: TGTGCCAGCTCACCACCCAGAGTCGGTGGTGAAAAACTGTTTTTT; CDR3 protein: CASSPPRVGGEKLFF